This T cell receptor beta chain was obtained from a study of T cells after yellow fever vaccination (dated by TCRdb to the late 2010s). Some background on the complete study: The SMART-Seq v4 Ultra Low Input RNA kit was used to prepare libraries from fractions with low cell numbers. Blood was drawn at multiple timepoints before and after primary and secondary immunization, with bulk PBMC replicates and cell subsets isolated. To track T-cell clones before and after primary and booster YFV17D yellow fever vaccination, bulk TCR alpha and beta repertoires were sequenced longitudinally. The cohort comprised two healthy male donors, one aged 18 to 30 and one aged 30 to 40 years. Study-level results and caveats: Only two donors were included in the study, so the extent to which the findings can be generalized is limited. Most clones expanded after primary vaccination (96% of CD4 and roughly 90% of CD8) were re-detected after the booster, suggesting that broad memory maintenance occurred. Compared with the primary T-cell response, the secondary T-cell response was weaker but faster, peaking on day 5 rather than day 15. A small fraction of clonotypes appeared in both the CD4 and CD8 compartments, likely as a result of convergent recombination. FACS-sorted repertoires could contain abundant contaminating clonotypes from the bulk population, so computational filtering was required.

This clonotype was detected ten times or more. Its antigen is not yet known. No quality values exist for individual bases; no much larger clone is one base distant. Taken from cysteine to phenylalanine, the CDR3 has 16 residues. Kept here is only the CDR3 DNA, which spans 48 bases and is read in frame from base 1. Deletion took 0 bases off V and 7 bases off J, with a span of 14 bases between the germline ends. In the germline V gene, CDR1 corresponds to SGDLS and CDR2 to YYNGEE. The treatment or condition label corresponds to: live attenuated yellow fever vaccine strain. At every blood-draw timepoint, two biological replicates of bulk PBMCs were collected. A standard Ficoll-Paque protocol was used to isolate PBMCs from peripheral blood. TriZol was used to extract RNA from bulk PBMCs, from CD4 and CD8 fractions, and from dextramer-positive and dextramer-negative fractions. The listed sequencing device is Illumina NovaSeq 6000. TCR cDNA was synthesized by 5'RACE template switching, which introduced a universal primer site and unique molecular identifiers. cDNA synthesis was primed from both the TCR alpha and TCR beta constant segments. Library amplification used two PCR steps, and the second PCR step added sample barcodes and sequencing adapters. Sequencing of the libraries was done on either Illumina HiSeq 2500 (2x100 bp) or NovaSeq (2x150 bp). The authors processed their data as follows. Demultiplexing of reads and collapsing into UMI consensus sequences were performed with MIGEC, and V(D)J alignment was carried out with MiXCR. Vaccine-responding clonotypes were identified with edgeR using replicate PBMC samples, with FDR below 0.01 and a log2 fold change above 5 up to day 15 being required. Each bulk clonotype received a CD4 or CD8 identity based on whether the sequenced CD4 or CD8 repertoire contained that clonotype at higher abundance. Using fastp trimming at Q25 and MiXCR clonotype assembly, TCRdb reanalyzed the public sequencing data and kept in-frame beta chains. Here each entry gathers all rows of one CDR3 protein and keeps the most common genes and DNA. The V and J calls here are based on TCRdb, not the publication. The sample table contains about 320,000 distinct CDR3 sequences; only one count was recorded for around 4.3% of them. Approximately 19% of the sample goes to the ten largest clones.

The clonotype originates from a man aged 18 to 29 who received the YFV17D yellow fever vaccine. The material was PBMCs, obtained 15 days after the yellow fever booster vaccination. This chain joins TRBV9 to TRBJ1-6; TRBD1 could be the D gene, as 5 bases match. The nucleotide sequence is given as TGTGCCAGCAGCGTAGGAGCGGGGGTTTTAAATTCACCCCTCCACTTT. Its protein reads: CASSVGAGVLNSPLHF.